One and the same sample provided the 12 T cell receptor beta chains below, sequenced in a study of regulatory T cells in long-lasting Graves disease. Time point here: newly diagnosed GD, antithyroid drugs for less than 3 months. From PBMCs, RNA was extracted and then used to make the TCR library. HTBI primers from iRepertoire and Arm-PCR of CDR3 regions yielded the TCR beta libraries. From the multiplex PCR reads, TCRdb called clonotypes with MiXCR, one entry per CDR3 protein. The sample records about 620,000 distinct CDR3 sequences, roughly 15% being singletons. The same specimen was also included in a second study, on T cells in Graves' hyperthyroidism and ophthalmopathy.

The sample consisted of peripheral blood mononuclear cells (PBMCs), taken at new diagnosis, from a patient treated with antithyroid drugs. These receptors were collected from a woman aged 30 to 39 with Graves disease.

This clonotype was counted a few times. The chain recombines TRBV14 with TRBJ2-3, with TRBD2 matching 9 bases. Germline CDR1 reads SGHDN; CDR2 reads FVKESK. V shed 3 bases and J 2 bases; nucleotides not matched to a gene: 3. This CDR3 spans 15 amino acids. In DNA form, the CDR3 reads TGTGCCAGCAGCCAGGTAGCGGGAGTCACAGATACGCAGTATTTT. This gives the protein CASSQVAGVTDTQYF.

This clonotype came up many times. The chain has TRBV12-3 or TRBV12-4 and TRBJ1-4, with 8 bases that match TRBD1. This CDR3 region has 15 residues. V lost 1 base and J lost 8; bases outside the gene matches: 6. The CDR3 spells CASSLGAGGREKLFF. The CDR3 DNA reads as TGTGCCAGCAGTTTAGGAGCAGGGGGCCGGGAAAAACTGTTTTTT.

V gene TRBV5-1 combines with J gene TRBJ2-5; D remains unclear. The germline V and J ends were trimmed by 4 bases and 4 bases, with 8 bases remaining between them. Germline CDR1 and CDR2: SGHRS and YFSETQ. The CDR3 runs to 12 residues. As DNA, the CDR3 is TGCGCCAGCAGCCCAGAGGCAGAGACCCAGTACTTC. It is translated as CASSPEAETQYF.

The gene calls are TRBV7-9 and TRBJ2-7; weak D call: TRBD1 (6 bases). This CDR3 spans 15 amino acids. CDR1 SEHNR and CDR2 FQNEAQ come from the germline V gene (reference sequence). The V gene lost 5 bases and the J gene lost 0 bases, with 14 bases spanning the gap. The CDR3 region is CASSPGHSSSYEQYF. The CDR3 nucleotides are TGTGCCAGCAGCCCGGGACACTCATCCTCCTACGAGCAGTACTTC.

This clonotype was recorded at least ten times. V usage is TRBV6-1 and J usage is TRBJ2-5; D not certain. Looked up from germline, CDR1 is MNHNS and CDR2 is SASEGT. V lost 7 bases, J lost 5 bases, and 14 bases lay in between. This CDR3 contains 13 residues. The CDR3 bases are TGTGCCAGCAATCGCGAGCCCGGGGAGACCCAGTACTTC. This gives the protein CASNREPGETQYF.

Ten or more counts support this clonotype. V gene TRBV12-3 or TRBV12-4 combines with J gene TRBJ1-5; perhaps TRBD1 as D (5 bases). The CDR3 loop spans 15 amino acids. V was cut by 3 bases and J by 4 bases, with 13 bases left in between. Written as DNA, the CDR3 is TGTGCCAGCAGTTTTGGGGGGTTGGGGAATCAGCCCCAGCATTTT. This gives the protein CASSFGGLGNQPQHF.

CDR3: CASSLGTGLGDSFF. CDR3 in DNA: TGTGCCAGCAGCTTAGGAACGGGTTTGGGGGATTCTTTCTTT. The chain carries TRBV11-2 and TRBJ1-1; tentatively, D is TRBD1 (5 bases). This CDR3 has 14 residues. From germline, CDR1 is SGHAT and CDR2 FQNNGV. Trimming took 1 base from V and 12 from J, leaving 18 bases between them. Full variable domain (missing parts from reference TRBV11-2 and TRBJ1-1): EAGVAQSPRYKIIEKRQSVAFWCNPISGHATLYWYQQILGQGPKLLIQFQNNGVVDDSQLPKDRFSAERLKGVDSTLKIQPAKLEDSAVYLCASSLGTGLGDSFFGQGTRLTVV.

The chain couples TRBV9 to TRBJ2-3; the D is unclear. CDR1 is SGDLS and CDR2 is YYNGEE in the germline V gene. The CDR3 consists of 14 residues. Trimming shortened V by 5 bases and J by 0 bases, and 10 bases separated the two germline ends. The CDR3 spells CASSRQPSTDTQYF. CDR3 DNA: TGTGCCAGCAGTAGGCAGCCTAGCACAGATACGCAGTATTTT.

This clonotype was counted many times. The CDR3 DNA reads TGCAGCCCTAACTCCCTTCAGCCCCAGCATTTT. Translation: CSPNSLQPQHF. This chain uses TRBV29-1 with TRBJ1-5; D gene unclear. Germline CDR1 SQVTM, CDR2 ANQGSEA. This CDR3 has 11 amino acids. Trimming left V 8 bases short and J 6 bases short, with 11 bases between.

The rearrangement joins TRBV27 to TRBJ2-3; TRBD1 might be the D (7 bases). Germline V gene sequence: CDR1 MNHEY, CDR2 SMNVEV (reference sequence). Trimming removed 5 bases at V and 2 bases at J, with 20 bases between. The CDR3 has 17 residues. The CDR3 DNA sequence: TGTGCCAGCAGTACACGCCCAGGGGGGACCCTCACAGATACGCAGTATTTT. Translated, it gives CASSTRPGGTLTDTQYF.

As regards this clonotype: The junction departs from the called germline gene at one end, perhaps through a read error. CDR3 sequence: CSVRLDYNKQFF. The CDR3 DNA reads TGCAGCGTTCGGCTAGATTACAATAAGCAGTTCTTC. The genes are TRBV29-1 and TRBJ2-1; no firm D call. Germline CDR1 SQVTM, CDR2 ANQGSEA. The CDR3 loop spans 12 amino acids.

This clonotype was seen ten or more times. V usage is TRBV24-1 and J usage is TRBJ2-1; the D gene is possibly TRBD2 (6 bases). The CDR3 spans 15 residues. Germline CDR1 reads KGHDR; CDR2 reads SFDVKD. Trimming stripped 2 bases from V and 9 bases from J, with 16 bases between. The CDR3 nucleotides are TGTGCCACCAGTGATTGGGGGGAGTCCCAGGGTGAGCAGTTCTTC. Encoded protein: CATSDWGESQGEQFF.